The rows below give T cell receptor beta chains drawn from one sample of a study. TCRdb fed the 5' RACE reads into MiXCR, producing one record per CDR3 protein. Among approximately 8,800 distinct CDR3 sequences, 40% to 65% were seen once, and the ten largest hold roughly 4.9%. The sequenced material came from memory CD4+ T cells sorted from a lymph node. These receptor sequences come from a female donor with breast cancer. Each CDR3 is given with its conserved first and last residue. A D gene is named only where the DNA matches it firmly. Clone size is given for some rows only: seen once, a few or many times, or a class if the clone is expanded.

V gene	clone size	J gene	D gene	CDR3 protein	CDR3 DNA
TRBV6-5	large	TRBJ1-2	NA	CASRVGTYGYTF	TGTGCCAGCAGGGTGGGGACCTATGGCTACACCTTC
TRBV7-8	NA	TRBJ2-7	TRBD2	CASSQTSGPTYEQYF	TGTGCCAGCAGCCAAACTAGCGGACCAACCTACGAGCAGTACTTC
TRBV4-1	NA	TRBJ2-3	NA	CASSQDSGDADTQYF	TGCGCCAGCAGCCAAGATTCGGGGGATGCAGATACGCAGTATTTT
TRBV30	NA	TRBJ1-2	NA	CAWWRKGYTF	TGTGCCTGGTGGCGAAAAGGCTACACCTTC
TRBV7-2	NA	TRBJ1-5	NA	CASSPLQGIFGLGRNQPQHF	TGTGCCAGCAGCCCATTACAGGGCATTTTTGGTCTCGGTCGTAATCAGCCCCAGCATTTT
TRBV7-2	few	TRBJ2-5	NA	CASSFEEWSETQYF	TGTGCCAGCAGCTTTGAGGAGTGGTCAGAGACCCAGTACTTC
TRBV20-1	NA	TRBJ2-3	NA	CSATPGGTDTQYF	TGCAGTGCCACTCCGGGTGGAACAGATACGCAGTATTTT
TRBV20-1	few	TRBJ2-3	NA	CSAAGKGHKDTQYF	TGCAGTGCCGCTGGAAAGGGGCACAAGGATACGCAGTATTTT
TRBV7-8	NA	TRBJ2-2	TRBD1	CASSPRAGGTGELFF	TGTGCCAGCAGTCCTCGGGCAGGGGGCACCGGGGAGCTGTTTTTT
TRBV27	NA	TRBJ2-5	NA	CASSFSTGRRQETQYF	TGTGCCAGCAGTTTTAGTACAGGGAGGAGGCAAGAGACCCAGTACTTC
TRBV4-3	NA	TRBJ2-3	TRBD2	CASSQAPSGRGTDTQYF	TGCGCCAGCAGCCAGGCCCCTAGCGGGAGGGGCACAGATACGCAGTATTTT
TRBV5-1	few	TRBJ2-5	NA	CASSLVPGQETQYF	TGCGCCAGCAGCTTGGTTCCGGGTCAAGAGACCCAGTACTTC
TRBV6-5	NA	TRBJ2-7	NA	CASRKRDGVHEQYF	TGTGCCAGCCGTAAACGGGACGGGGTCCACGAGCAGTACTTC
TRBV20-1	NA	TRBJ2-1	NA	CSATGTATGSYNEQFF	TGCAGTGCTACCGGGACTGCGACTGGTTCCTACAATGAGCAGTTCTTC
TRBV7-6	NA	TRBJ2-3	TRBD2	CASSLVPSGGTDTQYF	TGTGCCAGCAGCTTAGTTCCTAGCGGGGGGACAGATACGCAGTATTTT
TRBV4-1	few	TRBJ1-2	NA	CASSQDSVYGYTF	TGCGCCAGCAGCCAAGACAGCGTCTATGGCTACACCTTC
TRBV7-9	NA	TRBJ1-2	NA	CASSLPGVHYGYTF	TGTGCCAGCAGTCTCCCAGGGGTACACTATGGCTACACCTTC
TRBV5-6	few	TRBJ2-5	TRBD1	CASRPPGQGLGGTQYF	TGTGCCAGCAGGCCACCGGGACAGGGTCTCGGTGGGACCCAGTACTTC
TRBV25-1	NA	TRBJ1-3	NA	CASTGYGNTIYF	TGTGCCAGCACAGGGTATGGAAACACCATATATTTT
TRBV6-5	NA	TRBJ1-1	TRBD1	CASSSLDRARTLF	TGTGCCAGCAGTTCCCTAGACAGGGCGAGAACTCTCTTT